Listed below are T cell receptor beta chains from one sample, sequenced in a study of shared clonotypes between healthy human individuals. Sequenced by immunoSEQ multiplex PCR; TCRdb stores in-frame clones only, minus some. The sample records 2 million to 3 million clones, roughly 93% being singletons. The sequenced sample was naive CD4+ T cells from PBMCs. These receptors were collected from a man younger than 30 in good health. Some clones in this sample may be carry-over from other donors' samples. Each CDR3 is given with its conserved first and last residue. Fields, in order: J gene, V gene, clone size, CDR3 protein. Clone size is shown for a subset of rows, as once, few, many or a class of expanded clone.

TRBJ1-1,TRBV28,-,CASSIGHGVGVNTEAFF
TRBJ1-2,TRBV28,-,CASRPGGQSNYGYTF
TRBJ2-2,TRBV6-6,-,CASSTRLAENTGELFF
TRBJ2-1,TRBV27,-,CASLGLAGGGSSYNEQFF
TRBJ2-5,TRBV5-1,-,CASSLQGAPDAQYF
TRBJ2-5,TRBV20-1,-,CSADGRGTQYF
TRBJ1-2,TRBV18,-,CASSEMAGVNYGYTF
TRBJ2-1,TRBV5-1,-,CASSLAAPTSSYNEQFF
TRBJ1-2,TRBV28,-,CASSLSGGGYYGYTF
TRBJ2-7,TRBV7-9,-,CASRLMGAGEQYF
TRBJ1-2,TRBV18,-,CASSQNTQGTVLYGYTF
TRBJ1-2,TRBV28,-,CASRGTRTLYGYTF
TRBJ2-1,TRBV28,-,CASSLRGEQFF
TRBJ1-1,TRBV9,-,CASSVGQRNTEAFF
TRBJ2-5,TRBV11-3,-,CASSTLPGGSQETQYF
TRBJ1-1,TRBV7-8,-,CASSLDRWGTEAFF
TRBJ2-5,TRBV19,once,CASSGLTYGTQYF
TRBJ2-7,TRBV11-2,-,CASSLAVGGSYEQYF
TRBJ2-2,TRBV4-3,-,CASSQERIGLAGGPNTGELFF
TRBJ2-3,TRBV28,-,CASSLEIPLDTDTQYF
TRBJ2-7,TRBV19,-,CASSIGTDPPYEQYF
TRBJ2-3,TRBV5-1,once,CASSYRRGVGSDTQYF
TRBJ1-2,TRBV18,-,CASSPRQPVANYGYTF
TRBJ2-7,TRBV27,-,CASSWGRTSGNDEQYF
TRBJ1-5,TRBV6-5,-,CASSGGAGNQPQHF
TRBJ2-3,TRBV5-1,-,CASSLAIPDTQYF
TRBJ1-1,TRBV5-4,-,CASSWGQGGTEAFF
TRBJ2-5,TRBV11-2,-,CASSRTSGIWETQYF
TRBJ2-7,TRBV15,-,CATSRGGARRSYEQYF
TRBJ2-4,TRBV7-9,-,CASSLVGTAKNIQYF
TRBJ2-5,TRBV30,once,CAWGQELQETQYF
TRBJ2-2,TRBV5-1,-,CASSFVTTGGELFF
TRBJ2-3,TRBV9,-,CASSVGLAGVTDTQYF
TRBJ1-1,TRBV6-5,-,CASSNRDTEAFF
TRBJ2-7,TRBV28,-,CASTLLGASSYEQYF
TRBJ2-7,TRBV9,-,CASSAHPGLAGLPPYEQYF
TRBJ1-2,TRBV6-6,-,CASTKGDLRGYTF
TRBJ2-5,TRBV11-2,-,CARRWTGQETQYF
TRBJ2-1,TRBV5-8,-,CASSGDRQSEFF
TRBJ1-2,TRBV25-1,-,CASSESGYGYTF
TRBJ1-5,TRBV4-1,-,CASSQDAGLPQHF
TRBJ2-5,TRBV5-6,-,CASSRTFQETQYF
TRBJ2-5,TRBV6-1,-,CASSERYQETQYF
TRBJ2-1,TRBV9,-,CASSITGTSGNGEQFF
TRBJ2-1,TRBV29-1,-,CSVKLAGGWNEQFF